This TCR beta chain was documented in a study of identical twins. Study outcomes and limitations: Whereas memory repertoires showed no such difference, abundant cord blood beta clonotypes carried fewer insertions.

As to this clonotype: The antigen is unknown.

TCRdb used MiXCR to reprocess the 5' RACE reads, holding one entry per CDR3 protein. The sample lists some 500,000 distinct CDR3 sequences; about 20% were seen once. Trimming took 3 bases from V and 6 from J; bases not matched to a gene: 9. From germline, CDR1 is SEHNR and CDR2 FQNEAQ (reference sequence). CDR3 length: 15 residues. The same data also contributed to another study, on T cells expressing NK-cell markers. That study adds: Sorted T-cell subsets CD3+CD56+NKG2C+, CD3+CD56+NKG2C- and CD3+CD56-NKG2C+ were TCR beta-sequenced. Serological testing identified seven of the eight sequenced donors as HCMV-seropositive and one as seronegative.

Sequences were obtained from CD4+ T cells sorted from blood. The TCR comes from a woman under 30 in good health. V usage is TRBV7-9 and J usage is TRBJ2-7; 9 bases map to TRBD1. CDR3 sequence (DNA): TGTGCCAGCAGCTTGACCGGGACAGGGTATTTCGAGCAGTACTTC. This encodes CASSLTGTGYFEQYF.